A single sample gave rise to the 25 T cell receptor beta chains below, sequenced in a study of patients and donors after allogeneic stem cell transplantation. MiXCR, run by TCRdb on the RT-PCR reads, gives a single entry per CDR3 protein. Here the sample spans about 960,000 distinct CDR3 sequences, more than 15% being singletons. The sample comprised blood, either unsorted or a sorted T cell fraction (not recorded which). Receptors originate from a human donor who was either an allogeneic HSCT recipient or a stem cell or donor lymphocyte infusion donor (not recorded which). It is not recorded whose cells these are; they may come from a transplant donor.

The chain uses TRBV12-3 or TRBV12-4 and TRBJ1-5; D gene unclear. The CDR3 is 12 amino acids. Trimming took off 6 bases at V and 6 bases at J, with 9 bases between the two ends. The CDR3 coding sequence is TGTGCCAGCAGCTGGGGAAGTCAGCCCCAGCATTTT. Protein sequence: CASSWGSQPQHF.

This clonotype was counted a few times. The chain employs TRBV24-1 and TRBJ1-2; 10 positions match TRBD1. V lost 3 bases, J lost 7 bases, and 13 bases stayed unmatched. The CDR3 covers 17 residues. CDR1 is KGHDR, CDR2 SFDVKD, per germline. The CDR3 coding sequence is TGTGCCACCAGTGATCGCCGGGACAGGGGTTCTAGTGGTGGCTACACCTTC. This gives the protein CATSDRRDRGSSGGYTF.

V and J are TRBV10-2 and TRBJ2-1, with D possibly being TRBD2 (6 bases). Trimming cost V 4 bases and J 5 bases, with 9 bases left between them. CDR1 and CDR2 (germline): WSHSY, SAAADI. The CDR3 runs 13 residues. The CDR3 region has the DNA TGCGCCAGCAGTGTTCGGGGGAACAATGAGCAGTTCTTC. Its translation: CASSVRGNNEQFF.

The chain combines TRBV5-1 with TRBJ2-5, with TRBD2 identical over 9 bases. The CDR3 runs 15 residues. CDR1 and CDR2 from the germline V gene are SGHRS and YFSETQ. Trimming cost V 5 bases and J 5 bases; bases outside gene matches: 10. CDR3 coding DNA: TGCGCCAGCAGTTTGTCTATAGGACTAGCGGAGACCCAGTACTTC. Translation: CASSLSIGLAETQYF.

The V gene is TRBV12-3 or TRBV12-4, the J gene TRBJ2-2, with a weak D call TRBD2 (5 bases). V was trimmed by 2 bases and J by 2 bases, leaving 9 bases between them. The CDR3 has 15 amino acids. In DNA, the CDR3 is TGTGCCAGCAGTTTACATCCGGGAAACACCGGGGAGCTGTTTTTT. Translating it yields CASSLHPGNTGELFF.

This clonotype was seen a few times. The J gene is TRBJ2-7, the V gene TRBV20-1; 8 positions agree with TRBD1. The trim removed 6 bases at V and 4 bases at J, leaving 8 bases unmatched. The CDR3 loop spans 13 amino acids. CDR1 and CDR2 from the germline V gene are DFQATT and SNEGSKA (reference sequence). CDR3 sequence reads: CSASGTGQYEQYF. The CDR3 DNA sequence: TGCAGTGCGTCCGGGACAGGACAATACGAGCAGTACTTC.

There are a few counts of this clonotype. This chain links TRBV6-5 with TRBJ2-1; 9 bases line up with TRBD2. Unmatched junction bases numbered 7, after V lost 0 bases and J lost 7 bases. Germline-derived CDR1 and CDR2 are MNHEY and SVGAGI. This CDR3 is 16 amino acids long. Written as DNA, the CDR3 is TGTGCCAGCAGTTACTCCGGCGGGAGGGCCTCTAATGAGCAGTTCTTC. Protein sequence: CASSYSGGRASNEQFF.

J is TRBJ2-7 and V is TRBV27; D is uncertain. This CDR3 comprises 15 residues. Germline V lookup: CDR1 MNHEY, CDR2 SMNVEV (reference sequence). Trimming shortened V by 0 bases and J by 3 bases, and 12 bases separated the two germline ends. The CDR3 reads CASSLSLEPYYEQYF. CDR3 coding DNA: TGTGCCAGCAGTTTATCGCTGGAGCCATACTACGAGCAGTACTTC.

The CDR3 is CASSSRQGLAKNIQYF. The CDR3, as DNA: TGTGCCAGCAGTTCGCGACAGGGACTAGCCAAAAACATTCAGTACTTC. The rearrangement uses TRBV6-5 and TRBJ2-4; the D gene is possibly TRBD1 (7 bases). The CDR3 spans 16 residues. The germline V gene has CDR1 MNHEY and CDR2 SVGAGI. V was clipped by 4 bases and J by 0 bases, with 13 bases between them.

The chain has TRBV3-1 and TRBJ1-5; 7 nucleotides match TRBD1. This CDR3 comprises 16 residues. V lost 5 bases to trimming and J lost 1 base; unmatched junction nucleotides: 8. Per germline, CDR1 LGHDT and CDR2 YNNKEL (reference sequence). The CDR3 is CASSVSGGGSNQPQHF. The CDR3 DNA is TGTGCCAGCAGCGTTTCAGGGGGTGGAAGCAATCAGCCCCAGCATTTT.

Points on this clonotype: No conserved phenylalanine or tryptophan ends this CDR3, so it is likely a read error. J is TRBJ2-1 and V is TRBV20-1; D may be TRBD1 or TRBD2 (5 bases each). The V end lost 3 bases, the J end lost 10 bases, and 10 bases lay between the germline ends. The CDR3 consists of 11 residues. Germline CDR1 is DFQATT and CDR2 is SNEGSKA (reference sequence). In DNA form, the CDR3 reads TGCAGTGCTAGCGGGACGGCCGAGCAGTTCTGC. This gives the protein CSASGTAEQFC.

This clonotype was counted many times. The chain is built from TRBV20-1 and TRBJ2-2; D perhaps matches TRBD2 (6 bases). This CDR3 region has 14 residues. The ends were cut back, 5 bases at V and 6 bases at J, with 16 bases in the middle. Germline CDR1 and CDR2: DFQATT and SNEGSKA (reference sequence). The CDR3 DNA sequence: TGCAGTGCTCCCGGGACTCAGGGTTCCGGGGAGCTGTTTTTT. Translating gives CSAPGTQGSGELFF.

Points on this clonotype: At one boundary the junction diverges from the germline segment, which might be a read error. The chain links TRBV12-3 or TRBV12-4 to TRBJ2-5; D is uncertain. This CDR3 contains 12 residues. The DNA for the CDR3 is TGTGCCAGCAGAAAAACGAGAGAGGCCCAGTACTTC. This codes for CASRKTREAQYF.

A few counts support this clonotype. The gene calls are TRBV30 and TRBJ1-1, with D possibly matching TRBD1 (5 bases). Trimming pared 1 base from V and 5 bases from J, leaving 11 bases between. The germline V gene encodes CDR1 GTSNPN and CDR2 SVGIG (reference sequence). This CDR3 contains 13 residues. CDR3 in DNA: TGTGCCTGGAGTGGGGGCGTACGGACTGAAGCTTTCTTT. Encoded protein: CAWSGGVRTEAFF.

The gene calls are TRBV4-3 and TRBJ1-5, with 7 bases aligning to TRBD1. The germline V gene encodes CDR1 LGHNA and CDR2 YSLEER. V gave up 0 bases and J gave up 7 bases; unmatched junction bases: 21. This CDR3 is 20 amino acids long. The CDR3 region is CASSQDRPGGGGTGRQPQHF. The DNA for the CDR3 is TGCGCCAGCAGCCAAGATCGCCCAGGGGGGGGGGGCACCGGGAGGCAGCCCCAGCATTTT.

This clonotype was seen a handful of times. In DNA, the CDR3 is TGTGCCAGCAGCTTAACTTCAAACATCCTCTACGAGCAGTACTTC. As protein: CASSLTSNILYEQYF. The chain recombines TRBV7-9 with TRBJ2-7; D call uncertain. Looked up from germline, CDR1 is SEHNR and CDR2 is FQNEAQ (reference sequence). V was clipped by 2 bases and J by 3 bases, with 14 bases between them. CDR3 size: 15 residues.

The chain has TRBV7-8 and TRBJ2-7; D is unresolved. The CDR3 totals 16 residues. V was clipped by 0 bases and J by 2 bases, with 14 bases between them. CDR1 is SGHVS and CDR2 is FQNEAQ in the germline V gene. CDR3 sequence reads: CASSLAISGFPYEQYF. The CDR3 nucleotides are TGTGCCAGCAGCTTAGCGATTTCAGGATTTCCCTACGAGCAGTACTTC.

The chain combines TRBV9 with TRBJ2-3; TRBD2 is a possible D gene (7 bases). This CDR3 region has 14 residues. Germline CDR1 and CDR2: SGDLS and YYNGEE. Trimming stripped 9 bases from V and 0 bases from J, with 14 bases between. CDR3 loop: CATAGASSTDTQYF. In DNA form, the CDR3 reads TGTGCCACCGCGGGGGCCTCTAGCACAGATACGCAGTATTTT.

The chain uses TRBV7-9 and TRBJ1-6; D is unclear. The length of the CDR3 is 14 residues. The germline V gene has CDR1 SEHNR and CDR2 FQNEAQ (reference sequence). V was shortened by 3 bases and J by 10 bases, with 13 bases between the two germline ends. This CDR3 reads CASSFGLLGSPLHF. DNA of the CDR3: TGTGCCAGCAGCTTCGGGCTTTTGGGATCACCCCTCCACTTT.

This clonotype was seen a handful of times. The CDR3 DNA reads TGCGCCAGCAGCTTGAAGGTCCAGGAGAGTTACAATGAGCAGTTCTTC. As protein: CASSLKVQESYNEQFF. The J gene is TRBJ2-1, the V gene TRBV5-1; D is unclear. The CDR3 contains 16 residues. Trimming left V 1 base short and J 4 bases short, with 15 bases between. Germline V gives CDR1 SGHRS, CDR2 YFSETQ.

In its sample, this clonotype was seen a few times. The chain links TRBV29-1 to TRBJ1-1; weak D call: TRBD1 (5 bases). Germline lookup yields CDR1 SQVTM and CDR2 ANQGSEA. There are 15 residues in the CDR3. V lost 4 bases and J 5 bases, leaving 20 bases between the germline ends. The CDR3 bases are TGCAGCGTTGTGCAGGGTCTAAAGGTCTTGACTGAAGCTTTCTTT. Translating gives CSVVQGLKVLTEAFF.

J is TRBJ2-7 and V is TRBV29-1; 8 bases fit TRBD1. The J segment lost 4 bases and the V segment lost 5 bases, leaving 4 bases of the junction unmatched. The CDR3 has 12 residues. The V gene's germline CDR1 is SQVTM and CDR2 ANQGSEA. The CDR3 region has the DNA TGCAGCGTTAACAGGGGGAGATACGAGCAGTACTTC. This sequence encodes CSVNRGRYEQYF.

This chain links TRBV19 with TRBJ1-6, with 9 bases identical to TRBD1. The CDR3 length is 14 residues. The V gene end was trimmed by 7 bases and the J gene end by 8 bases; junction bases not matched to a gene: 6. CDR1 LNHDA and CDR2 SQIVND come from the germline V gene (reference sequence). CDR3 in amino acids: CASTDRGVYSPLHF. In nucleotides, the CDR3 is TGTGCCAGTACGGACAGGGGAGTTTATTCACCCCTCCACTTT.

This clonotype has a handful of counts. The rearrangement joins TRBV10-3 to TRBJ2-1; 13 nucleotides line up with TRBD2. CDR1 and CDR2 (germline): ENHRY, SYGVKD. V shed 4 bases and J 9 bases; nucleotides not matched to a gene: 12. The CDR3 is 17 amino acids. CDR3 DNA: TGTGCCATCAGTGGCCCCCCCCGACTAGCGGGAGGATCTGAGCAGTTCTTC. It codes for CAISGPPRLAGGSEQFF.

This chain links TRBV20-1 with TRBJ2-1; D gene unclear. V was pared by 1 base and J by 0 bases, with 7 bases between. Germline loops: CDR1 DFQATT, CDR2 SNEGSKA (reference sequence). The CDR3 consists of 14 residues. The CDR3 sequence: CSARVRVSYNEQFF. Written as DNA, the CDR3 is TGCAGTGCTAGAGTTCGGGTCTCCTACAATGAGCAGTTCTTC.